The source of this T cell receptor (beta chain) is a study of CD8 T cells in Susac syndrome. In the study overall: Within the sequenced Susac syndrome patient group, over 5 exhibited active disease and eight were in remission.

General study points: Across the total CD8+ repertoires, some 16 Susac-specific public clones were detected, and across the CD8+ TEMRA repertoires, 5 or 6 such clones were detected.

RNA totalling roughly 0.45 to 1 ug underwent reverse transcription with random hexamers. immunoSEQ multiplex PCR amplified TCR beta CDR3 across 54 Vbeta, 13 Jbeta. Using its own MiXCR run on the immunoSEQ multiplex PCR reads, TCRdb lists one record per CDR3 protein. The repertoire holds more than 80,000 distinct CDR3 sequences, with approximately 93% as singletons. A remark on this clonotype: The antigen remains undetermined.

Patients with Susac syndrome met diagnostic criteria defined recently for definite or probable disease. This clonotype was obtained from a human donor with Susac syndrome. Material: CD8+ T cells from PBMCs.

This chain's CDR3 is CASPAGINYEQYF. The CDR3 coding sequence is TGCGCCAGCCCGGCAGGGATAAACTACGAGCAGTACTTC. The chain carries TRBV23-1 and TRBJ2-7, with D perhaps matching TRBD1 (5 bases). TRBV23-1 qualifies as an ORF whose function is uncertain. This CDR3 is 13 amino acids long. Trimming shortened V by 8 bases and J by 3 bases, and 14 bases separated the two germline ends.